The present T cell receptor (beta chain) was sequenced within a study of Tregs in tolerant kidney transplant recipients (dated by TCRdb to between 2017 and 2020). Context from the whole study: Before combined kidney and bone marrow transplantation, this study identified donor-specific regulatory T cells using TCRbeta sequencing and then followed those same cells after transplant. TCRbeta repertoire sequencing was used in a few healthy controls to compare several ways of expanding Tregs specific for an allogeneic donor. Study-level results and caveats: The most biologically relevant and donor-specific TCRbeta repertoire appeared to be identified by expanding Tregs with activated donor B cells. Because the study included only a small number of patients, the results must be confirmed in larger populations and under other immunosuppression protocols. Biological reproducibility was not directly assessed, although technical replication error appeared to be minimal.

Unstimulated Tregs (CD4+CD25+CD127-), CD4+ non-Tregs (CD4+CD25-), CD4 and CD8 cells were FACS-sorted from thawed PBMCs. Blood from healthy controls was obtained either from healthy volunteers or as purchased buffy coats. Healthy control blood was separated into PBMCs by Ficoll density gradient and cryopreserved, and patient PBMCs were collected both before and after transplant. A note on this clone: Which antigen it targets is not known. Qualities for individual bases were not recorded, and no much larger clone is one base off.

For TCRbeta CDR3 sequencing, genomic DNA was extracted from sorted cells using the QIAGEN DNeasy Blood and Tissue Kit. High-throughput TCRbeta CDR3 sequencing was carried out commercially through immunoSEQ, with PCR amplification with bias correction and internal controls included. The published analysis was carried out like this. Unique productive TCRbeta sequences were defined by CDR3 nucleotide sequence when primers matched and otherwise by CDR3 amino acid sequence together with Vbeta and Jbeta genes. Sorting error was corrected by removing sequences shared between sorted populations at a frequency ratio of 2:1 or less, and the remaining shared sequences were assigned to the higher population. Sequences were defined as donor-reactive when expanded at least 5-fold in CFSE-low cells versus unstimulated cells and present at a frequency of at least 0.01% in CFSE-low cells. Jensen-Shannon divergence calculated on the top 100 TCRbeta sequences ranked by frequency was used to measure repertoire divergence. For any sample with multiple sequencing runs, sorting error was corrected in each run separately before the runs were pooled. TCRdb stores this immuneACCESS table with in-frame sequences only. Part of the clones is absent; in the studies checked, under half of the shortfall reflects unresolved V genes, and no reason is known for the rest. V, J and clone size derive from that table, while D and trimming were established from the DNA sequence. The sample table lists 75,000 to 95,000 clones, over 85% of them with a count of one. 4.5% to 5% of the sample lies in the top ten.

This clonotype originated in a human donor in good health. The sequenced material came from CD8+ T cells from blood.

The CDR3 has the sequence CASSQDRAQPQHF. The sequence in DNA is TGTGCCAGCAGCCAGGACAGGGCTCAGCCCCAGCATTTT. The chain is assembled from TRBV5-4 and TRBJ1-5, with 8 junctional bases fitting TRBD1. From a lookup of the germline V gene (reference sequence), CDR1 and CDR2 are SGHNT and YYREEE. From the cysteine up to the phenylalanine, the CDR3 has a length of 13 residues. CDR3 DNA is the only sequence kept; it has 39 bases, read in frame from the first base. The V end gives up 4 bases and the J end 6 bases, leaving 3 bases in the junction not matched to a gene.